One and the same sample provided the 10 T cell receptor beta chains below, sequenced in a study of blood T cell repertoires in COVID-19. Measured with immunoSEQ multiplex PCR; TCRdb has only the in-frame clones, and not every one. This sample has 450,000 or so clones, with over 85% found just once. Sample: peripheral blood. The source of these receptors is a young man with COVID-19, enrolled during active disease.

The chain has TRBV4-1 and TRBJ2-5; 13 nucleotides line up with TRBD2. J lost 4 bases, V lost 0 bases, and 8 bases had no gene match. Germline values: CDR1 MGHRA, CDR2 YSYEKL. The CDR3 has 18 residues. CDR3 nucleotides: TGCGCCAGCAGCCAAGAAACTGCACTAGCGGGGGGGCGAGAGACCCAGTACTTC. Residues: CASSQETALAGGRETQYF.

CDR3 in DNA: TGTGCCAGTAGTACCCAGACAGAGAACACTGAAGCTTTCTTT. Its protein product is CASSTQTENTEAFF. The chain combines TRBV19 with TRBJ1-1; a weak D match, TRBD1 (5 bases). This CDR3 contains 14 residues. With 4 bases removed from V and 1 base from J, the gap between germline ends came to 10 bases. Looked up from germline, CDR1 is LNHDA and CDR2 is SQIVND (reference sequence). The full variable domain, rest sourced from reference TRBV19 and TRBJ1-1, is DGGITQSPKYLFRKEGQNVTLSCEQNLNHDAMYWYRQDPGQGLRLIYYSQIVNDFQKGDIAEGYSVSREKKESFPLTVTSAQKNPTAFYLCASSTQTENTEAFFGQGTRLTVV.

This chain links TRBV6-5 with TRBJ2-3, with 8 bases identical to TRBD2. The ends lost 11 bases at V and 4 bases at J; junction bases unmatched: 5. This CDR3 is built from 12 residues. Germline V lookup: CDR1 MNHEY, CDR2 SVGAGI. DNA for the CDR3: TGTGCCGGCAAGCGGGAGCCAGATACGCAGTATTTT. Its translation is CAGKREPDTQYF.

The chain has TRBV28 and TRBJ2-1; TRBD1 aligns across 9 bases. V lost 8 bases, J lost 7 bases, and 12 bases stayed unmatched. Per the germline V gene, CDR1 is MDHEN and CDR2 is SYDVKM. This CDR3 has 15 residues. In DNA form, the CDR3 reads TGTGCCAGCGCCCCTTATGGGACAGGGAGAAATGAGCAGTTCTTC. Its protein product is CASAPYGTGRNEQFF.

This clone was seen a few times. The gene calls are TRBV2 and TRBJ1-6; 9 bases agree with TRBD1. This CDR3 comprises 15 residues. Per germline, CDR1 SNHLY and CDR2 FYNNEI. V lost 6 bases, J lost 9 bases, and 9 bases stayed unmatched. The CDR3 sequence: CASSQIQGASSPLHF. For the CDR3, the DNA is TGTGCCAGCAGCCAAATACAGGGGGCGAGTTCACCCCTCCACTTT. Together with reference TRBV2 and TRBJ1-6, the CDR3 gives the full variable domain: EPEVTQTPSHQVTQMGQEVILRCVPISNHLYFYWYRQILGQKVEFLVSFYNNEISEKSEIFDDQFSVERPDGSNFTLKIRSTKLEDSAMYFCASSQIQGASSPLHFGNGTRLTVT.

The rearrangement links TRBV18 to TRBJ2-7; TRBD1 might be the D (6 bases). CDR1 is KGHSH and CDR2 is LQKENI in the germline V gene. The CDR3 is 16 amino acids. V was pared by 3 bases and J by 2 bases, with 17 bases between. CDR3 region: CASSPKTFRTAYEQYF. CDR3 sequence (DNA): TGTGCCAGCTCACCGAAAACCTTCCGGACAGCCTACGAGCAGTACTTC.

This clone appeared a few times. V gene TRBV5-1 combines with J gene TRBJ2-2, with 7 positions matching TRBD1. Per the germline V gene, CDR1 is SGHRS and CDR2 is YFSETQ. With V trimmed by 4 bases and J by 0 bases, 9 bases remained unmatched. The length of the CDR3 is 17 residues. This CDR3 reads CASSPQAGGSNTGELFF. DNA for the CDR3: TGCGCCAGCAGCCCGCAGGCAGGGGGTTCGAACACCGGGGAGCTGTTTTTT. Full variable domain (missing parts from reference TRBV5-1 and TRBJ2-2): KAGVTQTPRYLIKTRGQQVTLSCSPISGHRSVSWYQQTPGQGLQFLFEYFSETQRNKGNFPGRFSGRQFSNSRSEMNVSTLELGDSALYLCASSPQAGGSNTGELFFGEGSRLTVL.

The genes are TRBV19 and TRBJ2-2; TRBD2 matches 13 bases. The CDR3 runs to 16 residues. V dropped 5 bases and J dropped 6; count of bases not matched to a gene: 6. From germline, CDR1 is LNHDA and CDR2 SQIVND (reference sequence). Written as DNA, the CDR3 is TGTGCCAGTAGTGGGGGACTAGCGGGGACGGCCGGGGAGCTGTTTTTT. Residues: CASSGGLAGTAGELFF.

The rearrangement links TRBV5-1 to TRBJ2-6, with D perhaps TRBD2 (5 bases). The CDR3 loop spans 16 amino acids. Trimming stripped 3 bases from V and 0 bases from J, with 10 bases between. Germline V CDR1 and CDR2: SGHRS, YFSETQ. CDR3 DNA sequence: TGCGCCAGCAGCTCGGAGGCCCCCTCTGGGGCCAACGTCCTGACTTTC. Amino acid sequence: CASSSEAPSGANVLTF. Using reference TRBV5-1 and TRBJ2-6 for the parts outside the CDR3, the full variable domain is KAGVTQTPRYLIKTRGQQVTLSCSPISGHRSVSWYQQTPGQGLQFLFEYFSETQRNKGNFPGRFSGRQFSNSRSEMNVSTLELGDSALYLCASSSEAPSGANVLTFGAGSRLTVL.

This sequence joins TRBV29-1 and TRBJ2-5; 7 bases are a match to TRBD1. Trimming cost V 4 bases and J 4 bases; bases outside gene matches: 9. The germline V gene encodes CDR1 SQVTM and CDR2 ANQGSEA. This CDR3 has 14 residues. The CDR3 spells CSVAWQGVAETQYF. CDR3 sequence (DNA): TGCAGCGTTGCGTGGCAGGGGGTGGCAGAGACCCAGTACTTC.